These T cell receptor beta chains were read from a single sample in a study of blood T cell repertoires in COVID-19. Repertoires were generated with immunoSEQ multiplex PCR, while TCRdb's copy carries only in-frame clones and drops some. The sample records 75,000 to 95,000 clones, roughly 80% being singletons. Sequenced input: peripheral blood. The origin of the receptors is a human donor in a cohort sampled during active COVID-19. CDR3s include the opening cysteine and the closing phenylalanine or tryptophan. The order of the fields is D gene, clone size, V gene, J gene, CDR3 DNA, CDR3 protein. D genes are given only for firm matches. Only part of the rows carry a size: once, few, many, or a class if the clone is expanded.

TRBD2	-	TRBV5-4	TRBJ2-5	TGTGCCAGCAGCTTCAGACTAGCGGGGCAAGAGACCCAGTACTTC	CASSFRLAGQETQYF
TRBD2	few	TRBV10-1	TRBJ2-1	TGCGCCAGCAGTGGACTAGCGGGGGCTAATCGGCAGTTCTTC	CASSGLAGANRQFF
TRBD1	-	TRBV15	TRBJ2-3	TGTGCCACCAGCAGGGGACAGGGGACAGATACGCAGTATTTT	CATSRGQGTDTQYF
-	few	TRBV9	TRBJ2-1	TGTGCCAGCAGCGCTGCAGGTGAGCAGTTCTTC	CASSAAGEQFF
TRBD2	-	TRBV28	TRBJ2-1	TGTGCCAGCAATCGGCTAGGGACTAGTTACAATGAGCAGTTCTTC	CASNRLGTSYNEQFF
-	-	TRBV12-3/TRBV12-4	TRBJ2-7	TGTGCCAGCAGTTTAGAATCCAGCTACGAGCAGTACTTC	CASSLESSYEQYF
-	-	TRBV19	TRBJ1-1	TGTGCCAGTAGTATATGGGGGGGTGAAGCTTTCTTT	CASSIWGGEAFF
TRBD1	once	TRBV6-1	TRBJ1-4	TGTGCCAGCAGTGAAGGGACAGGGTCTGAAAAACTGTTTTTT	CASSEGTGSEKLFF
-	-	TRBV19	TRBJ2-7	TGTGCCAGTAGTATCTCACTCTCCTACGAGCAGTACTTC	CASSISLSYEQYF
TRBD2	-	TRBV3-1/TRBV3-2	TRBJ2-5	TGTGCCAGCAGCAAACAGGCGGGGGGAGGAGAGACCCAGTACTTC	CASSKQAGGGETQYF
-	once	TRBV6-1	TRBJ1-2	TGTGCCAGCAGTGAGCAGGGCAAGGGGAACTATGGCTACACCTTC	CASSEQGKGNYGYTF
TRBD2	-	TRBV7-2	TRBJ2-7	TGTGCCAGCAGCTTAGAGTCTTTACTAGCGGGAATCTACGAGCAGTACTTC	CASSLESLLAGIYEQYF
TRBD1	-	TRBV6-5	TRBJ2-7	TGTGCCAGCACGGACAGGACCTACGAGCAGTACTTC	CASTDRTYEQYF
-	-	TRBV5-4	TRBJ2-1	TGTGCCAGCAGTCAGGGACTCAGCTCCTACAATGAGCAGTTCTTC	CASSQGLSSYNEQFF
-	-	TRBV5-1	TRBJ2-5	TGCGCCAGCAGCTTGGCCATACTAGCCGGGGCAGAGACCCAGTACTTC	CASSLAILAGAETQYF
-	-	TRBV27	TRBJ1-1	TGTGCCAGCAGTTTATTGGGAGGAAACACTGAAGCTTTCTTT	CASSLLGGNTEAFF
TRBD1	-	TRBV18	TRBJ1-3	TGTGCCAGCTCCGCGGGACAGAACTCTGGAAACACCATATATTTT	CASSAGQNSGNTIYF
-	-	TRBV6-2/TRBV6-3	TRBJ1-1	TGTGCCAGCAGTTACAGGAGCATGAACACTGAAGCTTTCTTT	CASSYRSMNTEAFF
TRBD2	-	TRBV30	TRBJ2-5	TGTGCCTGGAGAGCAGCGGGGGGACGGTTCAAAGAGACCCAGTACTTC	CAWRAAGGRFKETQYF
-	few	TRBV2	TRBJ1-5	TGTGCCAGCAGGATTGACAGGAGATCTAGCAATCAGCCCCAGCATTTT	CASRIDRRSSNQPQHF
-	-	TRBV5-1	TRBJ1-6	TGCGCCAGCAGCTCCGACAGGAGCTCACCCCTCCACTTT	CASSSDRSSPLHF
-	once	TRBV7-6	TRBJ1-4	TGTGCCAGCAGCTCCCCCAAAGGGAGAGAAGAAAAACTGTTTTTT	CASSSPKGREEKLFF
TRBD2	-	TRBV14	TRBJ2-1	TGTGCCAGCAGCCCCCTTATTTTAGCGGGGGGGGACAATGAGCAGTTCTTC	CASSPLILAGGDNEQFF
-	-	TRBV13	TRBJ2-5	TGTGCCAGCAGCCTTAGTAAAGAGACCCAGTACTTC	CASSLSKETQYF
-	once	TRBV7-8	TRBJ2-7	TGTGCCAGCAGCTTAGCTTGGGGCCACGAGCAGTACTTC	CASSLAWGHEQYF
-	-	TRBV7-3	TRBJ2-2	TGTGCCAGCAGCTTAATCTTAGCCGGGGAGCTGTTTTTT	CASSLILAGELFF
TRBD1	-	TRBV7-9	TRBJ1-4	TGTGCCAGCAGCTTAGCGGCAGGGGGAACTAATGAAAAACTGTTTTTT	CASSLAAGGTNEKLFF
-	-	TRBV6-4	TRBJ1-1	TGTGCCACCCGTCGGACAGTCAACACTGAAGCTTTCTTT	CATRRTVNTEAFF